The count of the clone carrying this T cell receptor beta chain is one. In the authors' workflow: Estimation of nucleated cell counts relied on the amplification of reference gene primers. The repertoire was sequenced with immunoSEQ multiplex PCR; TCRdb's copy has only in-frame clones and lacks some. The V and J calls and the clone size are those of that table, but D and trimming were determined from the DNA. The sample consists of 65,000 or so clones, under 85% of them appearing once. This specimen belongs to a study of blood T cell repertoires in COVID-19. Study information: Acute and convalescent COVID-19 specimens originated in the United States, Italy and Spain. Nucleic acid was either cDNA or gDNA, and it came from T cells, B-cell-depleted T cells, or PBMCs.

V lost 0 bases, J lost 9 bases, and 15 bases lay in between. CDR1 is SGHTA, CDR2 FQGNSA, per germline. This CDR3 has 15 amino acids. This receptor was identified in a woman between 50 and 59 years old with active or convalescent COVID-19. Sequenced sample: peripheral blood. V usage is TRBV7-2 and J usage is TRBJ1-5, with D perhaps TRBD1 (6 bases). This CDR3 reads CASSLAFGQNLPQHF. CDR3 DNA: TGTGCCAGCAGCTTAGCGTTCGGACAGAACTTGCCCCAGCATTTT.